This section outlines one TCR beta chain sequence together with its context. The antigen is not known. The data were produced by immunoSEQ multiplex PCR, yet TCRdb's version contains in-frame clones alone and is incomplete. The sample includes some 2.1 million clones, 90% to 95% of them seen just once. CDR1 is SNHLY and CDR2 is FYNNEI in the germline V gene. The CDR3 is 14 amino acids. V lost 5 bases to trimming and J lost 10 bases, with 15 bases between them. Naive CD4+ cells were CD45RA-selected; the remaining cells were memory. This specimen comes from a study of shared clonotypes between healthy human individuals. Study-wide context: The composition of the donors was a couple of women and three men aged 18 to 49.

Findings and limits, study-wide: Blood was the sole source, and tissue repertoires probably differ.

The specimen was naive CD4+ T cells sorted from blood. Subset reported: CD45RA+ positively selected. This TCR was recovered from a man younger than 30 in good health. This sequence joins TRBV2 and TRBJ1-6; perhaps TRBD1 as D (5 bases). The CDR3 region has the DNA TGTGCCAGCAGTATGGACATGAGTAGGTCACCCCTCCACTTT. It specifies CASSMDMSRSPLHF.